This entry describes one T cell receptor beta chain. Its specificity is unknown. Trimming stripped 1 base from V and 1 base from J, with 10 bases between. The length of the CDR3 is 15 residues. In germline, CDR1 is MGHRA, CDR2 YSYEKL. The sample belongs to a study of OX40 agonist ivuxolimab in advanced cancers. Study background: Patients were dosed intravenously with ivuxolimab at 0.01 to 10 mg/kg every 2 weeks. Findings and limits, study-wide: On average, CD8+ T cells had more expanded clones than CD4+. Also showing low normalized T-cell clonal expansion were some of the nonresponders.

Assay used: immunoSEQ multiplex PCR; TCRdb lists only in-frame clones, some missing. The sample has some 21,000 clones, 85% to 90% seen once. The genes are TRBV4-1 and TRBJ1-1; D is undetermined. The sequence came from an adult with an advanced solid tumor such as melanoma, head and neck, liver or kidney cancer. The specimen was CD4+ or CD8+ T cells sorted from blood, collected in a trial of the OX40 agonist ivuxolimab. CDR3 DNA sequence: TGCGCCAGCAGCCAAGTTCCAGCAGGGAACACTGAAGCTTTCTTT. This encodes CASSQVPAGNTEAFF.